This T cell receptor (beta chain) originates from a study of T cell changes during pregnancy in multiple sclerosis. This CDR3 has 13 amino acids. V was trimmed by 1 base and J by 2 bases, leaving 5 bases between them. The germline CDR1 and CDR2 sequences are KGHSH and LQKENI. The method was immunoSEQ multiplex PCR; TCRdb's version includes in-frame clones alone and lacks a portion of them. The sample shows roughly 35,000 clones, approximately 87% of them seen only once. The source is a female donor with multiple sclerosis, enrolled in a pregnancy study. The sample consisted of CD8+ T cells from peripheral blood mononuclear cells, taken after pregnancy. The V call is TRBV18, the J call TRBJ2-5; D gene ambiguous. The CDR3 region has the DNA TGTGCCAGCTCACCACTCCAACAAGAGACCCAGTACTTC. Its protein product is CASSPLQQETQYF. The variable domain in full, completed from reference TRBV18 and TRBJ2-5, reads NAGVMQNPRHLVRRRGQEARLRCSPMKGHSHVYWYRQLPEEGLKFMVYLQKENIIDESGMPKERFSAEFPKEGPSILRIQQVVRGDSAAYFCASSPLQQETQYFGPGTRLLVL.